The 4 T cell receptor beta chains in this list originate from one sample, sequenced in a study of T-cell memory formation after mild COVID-19. TCRdb reanalysed the 5' RACE reads using MiXCR and keeps one entry per CDR3 protein. The data contain some 260,000 distinct CDR3 sequences, around 17% of them singletons. Source material: PBMCs or a T cell subset sorted from them (not recorded which). Receptors originate from a man aged 18-30 years who had mild COVID-19 (a few samples of this study predate the infection). Cell type and time point are not known.

This CDR3 is CSASSPVRTDTQYF. The CDR3, as DNA: TGCAGTGCTAGCTCCCCCGTTCGCACAGATACGCAGTATTTT. The gene calls are TRBV20-1 and TRBJ2-3, with no clear D. Trimming cost V 3 bases and J 1 base, with 11 bases left between them. Germline V gene sequence: CDR1 DFQATT, CDR2 SNEGSKA (reference sequence). The CDR3 consists of 14 residues.

This clonotype was recorded a few times. The CDR3 is CASNRRGYGYTF. The DNA of the CDR3 is TGTGCCAGCAATCGGAGAGGCTATGGCTACACCTTC. This chain links TRBV9 with TRBJ1-2; D remains ambiguous. The CDR3 is 12 residues long. The V gene lost 6 bases and the J gene lost 4 bases, with 10 bases spanning the gap. Germline lookup yields CDR1 SGDLS and CDR2 YYNGEE.

This clonotype was recorded a few times. This rearrangement joins TRBV12-3 or TRBV12-4 to TRBJ1-2; perhaps TRBD1 as D (6 bases). Between the trimmed V and J ends, which lost 5 bases and 5 bases, there was a span of 12 bases. This CDR3 contains 13 residues. CDR3 protein: CASSPGAVYGYTF. CDR3 DNA sequence: TGTGCCAGCAGTCCGGGGGCCGTATATGGCTACACCTTC.

This clonotype was counted only a few times. The V and J genes are TRBV5-5 and TRBJ2-7; D remains ambiguous. Per germline, CDR1 SGHKS and CDR2 YYEKEE (reference sequence). V was clipped by 0 bases and J by 5 bases, with 9 bases between them. There are 13 residues in the CDR3. CDR3 sequence reads: CASSLDTPDEQYV. The CDR3 DNA reads as TGTGCCAGCAGCTTGGACACTCCGGACGAGCAGTACGTC.